This is a list of T cell receptor beta chains from one sample in a study of PD-1 blockade in classical Hodgkin lymphoma. Assay: immunoSEQ multiplex PCR; the TCRdb copy retains only in-frame clones and omits some. The sample carries 29,000 or so clones, roughly two thirds recorded once. This sample comprised peripheral blood mononuclear cells (PBMCs), obtained before the second cycle of nivolumab. The receptors originated from a human donor with classical Hodgkin lymphoma. Both conserved end residues are part of each CDR3. D genes are given only for firm matches. The size of a clone is reported for some rows only, either as once, few or many, or as a class for expanded clones.

j_call,v_call,clone_size,d_call,cdr3_aa,cdr3_nt
TRBJ2-5,TRBV5-1,few,-,CASRGGTGHFQETQYF,TGCGCCAGCAGAGGGGGAACAGGGCATTTCCAAGAGACCCAGTACTTC
TRBJ2-5,TRBV29-1,-,-,CSAGAMGETQYF,TGCAGCGCCGGGGCCATGGGGGAGACCCAGTACTTC
TRBJ1-1,TRBV28,-,TRBD1,CASSPRSGTGWPTEAFF,TGTGCCAGCAGTCCGCGATCCGGGACAGGGTGGCCCACTGAAGCTTTCTTT
TRBJ2-5,TRBV5-1,-,-,CASSTGGEIQYF,TGCGCCAGCAGCACAGGAGGGGAGATCCAGTACTTC
TRBJ1-2,TRBV5-1,-,-,CASSFDGAEPPSYYGYTF,TGCGCCAGCAGCTTTGACGGAGCTGAGCCGCCGAGCTATTATGGCTACACCTTC
TRBJ2-5,TRBV4-2,-,TRBD2,CASSYGLDETQYF,TGTGCCAGCAGCTATGGACTAGATGAGACCCAGTACTTC
TRBJ2-4,TRBV19,-,-,CASRADLAKNIQYF,TGTGCCAGTAGAGCAGATTTAGCCAAAAACATTCAGTACTTC
TRBJ2-3,TRBV5-1,-,-,CASSLNERSTDTQYF,TGCGCCAGCAGCCTCAACGAGCGGAGCACAGATACGCAGTATTTT
TRBJ1-4,TRBV7-9,-,-,CASSTQGTNEKLFF,TGTGCCAGCAGCACACAGGGAACGAATGAAAAACTGTTTTTT
TRBJ1-3,TRBV4-2,-,TRBD1,CASSPLDRDSGNTIYF,TGTGCCAGCAGCCCGCTAGACAGGGACTCTGGAAACACCATATATTTT
TRBJ2-1,TRBV5-6,once,-,CASSLVGGVYNEQFF,TGTGCCAGCAGCTTGGTAGGGGGGGTCTACAATGAGCAGTTCTTC
TRBJ2-7,TRBV7-3,once,TRBD2,CASSHSGEGYEQYF,TGTGCCAGCAGCCACTCGGGGGAGGGATACGAGCAGTACTTC
TRBJ1-1,TRBV2,-,-,CASSDQMNTEAFF,TGTGCCAGCAGTGATCAGATGAACACTGAAGCTTTCTTT
TRBJ1-2,TRBV18,-,TRBD1,CASSSTGGVNYGYTF,TGTGCCAGCTCTTCTACAGGGGGCGTAAACTATGGCTACACCTTC
TRBJ2-7,TRBV6-5,-,-,CAGRRLDTRYEQYF,TGTGCCGGACGAAGGCTGGACACCCGCTACGAGCAGTACTTC
TRBJ2-3,TRBV4-2,-,TRBD2,CASSRGSGGADTQYF,TGTGCCAGCAGCCGCGGAAGCGGGGGGGCAGATACGCAGTATTTT
TRBJ1-6,TRBV6-1,-,-,CASSERVQANSPLHF,TGTGCCAGCAGTGAAAGGGTACAGGCTAATTCACCCCTCCACTTT
TRBJ1-5,TRBV28,-,-,CASRRGGGTGQPQHF,TGTGCCAGCAGACGGGGAGGGGGTACAGGACAGCCCCAGCATTTT
TRBJ2-1,TRBV27,large,-,CASSSTAAGEQFF,TGTGCCAGCAGTTCCACAGCGGCGGGTGAGCAGTTCTTC
TRBJ1-5,TRBV19,-,-,CASSIGPIGNQPQHF,TGTGCCAGTAGTATCGGACCGATCGGCAATCAGCCCCAGCATTTT
TRBJ2-2,TRBV5-6,-,TRBD1,CASSTTAGGEAGELFF,TGTGCCAGCAGCACAACCGCAGGGGGCGAGGCCGGGGAGCTGTTTTTT
TRBJ2-5,TRBV6-5,few,TRBD2,CASSYQLAGETQYF,TGTGCCAGCAGTTACCAACTAGCGGGGGAGACCCAGTACTTC
TRBJ1-1,TRBV4-2,-,-,CASSQGVHGGTEAFF,TGTGCCAGCAGCCAAGGTGTTCACGGGGGCACTGAAGCTTTCTTT
TRBJ1-2,TRBV28,-,TRBD1,CASRPAETGSGYTF,TGTGCCAGCCGGCCGGCGGAGACAGGGTCGGGCTACACCTTC
TRBJ2-5,TRBV28,-,TRBD1,CASSTRQGEETQYF,TGTGCCAGCAGTACTCGACAGGGGGAAGAGACCCAGTACTTC
TRBJ1-2,TRBV19,-,TRBD1,CASSPWDRLRYGYTF,TGTGCCAGTAGTCCGTGGGACAGGCTTCGCTATGGCTACACCTTC
TRBJ2-1,TRBV7-2,-,TRBD1,CASSLRSGRGQVRNEQFF,TGTGCCAGCAGCTTACGGAGTGGTCGGGGACAGGTACGCAATGAGCAGTTCTTC
TRBJ1-4,TRBV23-1,-,-,CASKDPISTNEKLFF,TGCGCCAGCAAGGACCCCATCTCTACTAATGAAAAACTGTTTTTT
TRBJ1-1,TRBV6-5,-,-,CASSWELANTEAFF,TGTGCCAGCAGCTGGGAGTTGGCGAACACTGAAGCTTTCTTT
TRBJ1-1,TRBV28,-,-,CASSFGRGAFF,TGTGCCAGCAGTTTCGGCAGGGGCGCTTTCTTT
TRBJ1-2,TRBV29-1,-,TRBD1,CSVDLRQGNYGYTF,TGCAGCGTTGATCTGCGACAGGGGAACTATGGCTACACCTTC
TRBJ1-3,TRBV9,-,-,CASSASTTIYF,TGTGCCAGCAGCGCTTCCACCACCATATATTTT
TRBJ1-5,TRBV28,-,-,CASSQLGGGNQPQHF,TGTGCCAGCAGTCAATTAGGGGGTGGCAATCAGCCCCAGCATTTT
TRBJ1-1,TRBV5-1,-,-,CASSLEQMAVNTEAFF,TGCGCCAGCAGCTTGGAACAAATGGCTGTGAACACTGAAGCTTTCTTT
TRBJ2-7,TRBV7-2,medium-sized,-,CASSSTAGGYEQYF,TGTGCCAGCAGCTCGACAGCGGGCGGCTACGAGCAGTACTTC
TRBJ2-5,TRBV6-5,-,-,CASSYSSAETQYF,TGTGCCAGCAGTTACTCGAGCGCAGAGACCCAGTACTTC
TRBJ1-5,TRBV28,-,-,CASSLAQGSYQPQHF,TGTGCCAGCAGTTTAGCACAGGGTTCGTATCAGCCCCAGCATTTT
TRBJ2-1,TRBV2,medium-sized,-,CASSEAGEQFF,TGTGCCAGCAGTGAAGCAGGTGAGCAGTTCTTC
TRBJ2-4,TRBV7-2,-,TRBD1,CASSSRTGAPVF,TGTGCCAGCAGCTCCCGGACAGGAGCGCCCGTCTTC
TRBJ2-3,TRBV14,-,-,CASSQEGLLIDTDTQYF,TGTGCCAGCAGCCAAGAAGGGCTACTGATTGACACAGATACGCAGTATTTT
TRBJ2-5,TRBV11-2,few,TRBD2,CASSRGAGGLETQYF,TGTGCCAGCAGCCGGGGGGCGGGAGGCCTAGAGACCCAGTACTTC
TRBJ2-1,TRBV18,-,-,CASSPWGDNEQFF,TGTGCCAGCTCACCATGGGGGGACAATGAGCAGTTCTTC
TRBJ1-2,TRBV6-1,-,-,CASSENAGDGYTF,TGTGCCAGCAGTGAAAATGCGGGGGATGGCTACACCTTC
TRBJ2-7,TRBV10-3,once,-,CAISEVAGAEQYF,TGTGCCATCAGTGAAGTGGCGGGGGCCGAGCAGTACTTC
TRBJ1-4,TRBV14,-,TRBD1,CASSLGTGGDEKLFF,TGTGCCAGCAGCCTCGGGACAGGGGGCGATGAAAAACTGTTTTTT
TRBJ1-2,TRBV11-2,-,-,CASRGAEPGYTF,TGTGCCAGCAGGGGGGCAGAGCCTGGCTACACCTTC
TRBJ1-4,TRBV7-9,-,-,CASSLVPHEKLFF,TGTGCCAGCAGCTTAGTTCCGCATGAAAAACTGTTTTTT
TRBJ2-2,TRBV5-5,-,-,CASSLPAGGELFF,TGTGCCAGCAGCTTACCAGCTGGAGGGGAGCTGTTTTTT
TRBJ2-2,TRBV5-1,-,-,CASSHGSGGLNTGELFF,TGCGCCAGCAGCCACGGCTCAGGAGGGTTGAACACCGGGGAGCTGTTTTTT
TRBJ1-5,TRBV6-5,-,-,CASSYSVGYQPQHF,TGTGCCAGCAGTTACTCGGTCGGCTATCAGCCCCAGCATTTT
TRBJ1-4,TRBV29-1,-,TRBD1,CSAGQGNEKLFF,TGCAGCGCAGGACAGGGGAATGAAAAACTGTTTTTT
TRBJ1-2,TRBV28,-,-,CASTSGRVEGYTF,TGTGCCAGTACCTCCGGGAGAGTAGAGGGCTACACCTTC
TRBJ1-3,TRBV7-9,-,TRBD1,CASSLGTGQGNTIYF,TGTGCCAGCAGCTTAGGGACAGGGCAAGGAAACACCATATATTTT
TRBJ1-2,TRBV7-2,-,TRBD1,CASKRGQGNVYGYTF,TGTGCCAGCAAAAGGGGACAGGGGAACGTCTATGGCTACACCTTC